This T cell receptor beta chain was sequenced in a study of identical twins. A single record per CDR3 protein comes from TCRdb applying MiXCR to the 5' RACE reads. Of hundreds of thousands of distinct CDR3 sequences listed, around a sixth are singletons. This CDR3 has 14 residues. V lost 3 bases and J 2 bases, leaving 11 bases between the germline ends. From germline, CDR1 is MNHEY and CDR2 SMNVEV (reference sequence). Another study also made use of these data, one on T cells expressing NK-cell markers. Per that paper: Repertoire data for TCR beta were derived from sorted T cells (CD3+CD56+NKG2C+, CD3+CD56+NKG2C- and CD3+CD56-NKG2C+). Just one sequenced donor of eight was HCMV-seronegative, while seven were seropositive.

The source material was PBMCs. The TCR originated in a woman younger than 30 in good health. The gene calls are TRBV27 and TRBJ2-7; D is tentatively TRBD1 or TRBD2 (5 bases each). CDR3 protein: CASSFDGTAYEQYF. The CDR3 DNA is TGTGCCAGCAGTTTTGACGGGACGGCCTACGAGCAGTACTTC.